The next 14 T cell receptor beta chains were all read from a single sample in a study of identical twins. Each CDR3 protein gets one entry after TCRdb re-called the 5' RACE reads with MiXCR. The sample consists of around 680,000 distinct CDR3 sequences, approximately 9% of them appearing once. The same sample was also studied in work on yellow fever vaccine responses in identical twins.

Sequenced input: PBMCs. The receptors shown here come from a woman under 30 in good health.

This clonotype was recorded a few times. The rearrangement links TRBV10-3 to TRBJ2-1; 10 bases are shared with TRBD2. V dropped 7 bases and J dropped 7; count of bases not matched to a gene: 19. The CDR3 covers 18 residues. Per germline, CDR1 ENHRY and CDR2 SYGVKD. The CDR3 region is CAINPGQEELAGSNEQFF. The CDR3 DNA is TGTGCCATCAATCCGGGACAGGAGGAACTAGCGGGATCTAATGAGCAGTTCTTC.

In this sample, this clonotype turned up a few times. The chain recombines TRBV5-5 with TRBJ2-5; 12 bases map to TRBD2. The CDR3 is 18 residues long. The V and J ends lost 0 bases and 5 bases, in that order; junction bases with no gene match: 11. CDR1 is SGHKS and CDR2 is YYEKEE in the germline V gene (reference sequence). The CDR3 spells CASSLASSGGAFRETQYF. The CDR3 DNA sequence: TGTGCCAGCAGCTTGGCGTCTAGCGGGGGGGCCTTCCGTGAGACCCAGTACTTC.

This clonotype showed up just a few times. The chain uses TRBV6-6 and TRBJ1-2; a possible D gene is TRBD1 (5 bases). Looked up from germline, CDR1 is MNHNY and CDR2 is SVGAGI (reference sequence). This CDR3 is built from 12 residues. V dropped 7 bases and J dropped 4 bases, with 10 bases sitting between them. In nucleotides, the CDR3 is TGTGCCAGCACCAAGCAGGGCTATGGCTACACCTTC. This encodes CASTKQGYGYTF.

The V call is TRBV20-1, the J call TRBJ1-5; no definite D call. The CDR3 is made up of 14 amino acids. The V end lost 7 bases, the J end lost 2 bases, and 15 bases lay between the germline ends. The germline CDR1 and CDR2 sequences are DFQATT and SNEGSKA (reference sequence). CDR3 sequence reads: CSVYTNQGNQPQHF. The CDR3 nucleotides read TGCAGTGTTTATACCAATCAGGGCAATCAGCCCCAGCATTTT.

This clonotype was seen ten or more times. CDR3 sequence reads: CASSQEGMLATDTQYF. The CDR3 DNA is TGCGCCAGCAGCCAAGAGGGGATGCTAGCGACAGATACGCAGTATTTT. This chain connects TRBV4-3 to TRBJ2-3, with D possibly being TRBD2 (6 bases). CDR1 LGHNA and CDR2 YSLEER come from the germline V gene. Deletions cut 0 bases from V and 3 bases from J, with 13 bases between. The CDR3 length is 16 residues.

CDR3 nucleotide sequence: TGCGCCAGCAGCTTGATACTAGCGGGGGGAGAGACCCAGTACTTC. Translation gives CASSLILAGGETQYF. This rearrangement joins TRBV5-1 to TRBJ2-5, with TRBD2 identical over 12 bases. CDR1 SGHRS and CDR2 YFSETQ come from the germline V gene. Trimming cost V 1 base and J 4 bases; bases outside gene matches: 2. The CDR3 extends over 15 amino acids.

This clonotype was counted a few times. This chain connects TRBV28 to TRBJ2-7; 9 positions match TRBD2. CDR3 length: 16 amino acids. Losses at the gene ends were 8 bases for V and 6 bases for J; bases not matched to a gene: 17. Germline loops: CDR1 MDHEN, CDR2 SYDVKM. CDR3 nucleotides: TGTGCCAGCGCCCGGAGGTGGGGCGGGAGGGGGGTCGAGCAGTACTTC. It specifies CASARRWGGRGVEQYF.

Only a few counts were recorded for this clonotype. This CDR3 is CASSQVGGRAGRETQYF. CDR3 sequence (DNA): TGCGCCAGCAGCCAAGTAGGTGGGAGGGCCGGCCGGGAGACCCAGTACTTC. The chain combines TRBV4-3 with TRBJ2-5, with TRBD2 matching 7 bases. CDR3 length equals 17 residues. The germline gives CDR1 LGHNA, CDR2 YSLEER. V lost 1 base and J lost 5; bases outside the gene matches: 13.

This clonotype was counted between two and nine times. This sequence joins TRBV25-1 and TRBJ2-3, with D unresolved. Trimming left V 2 bases short and J 2 bases short, with 11 bases between. Germline V gene sequence: CDR1 MGHDK, CDR2 SYGVNS. The CDR3 extends over 15 amino acids. CDR3 coding DNA: TGTGCCAGCAGTGAAGTAGGCCCGAACACAGATACGCAGTATTTT. This sequence encodes CASSEVGPNTDTQYF.

This clonotype was detected only once. A much more abundant neighbour one base away suggests this may be a read error. This sequence joins TRBV12-3 or TRBV12-4 and TRBJ2-2, with no clear D. The CDR3 runs 14 residues. CDR3 protein: CAGRLGLVTGELFF. The CDR3, as DNA: TGTGCCGGCAGATTGGGGTTGGTGACCGGGGAGCTGTTTTTT.

There are a few counts of this clonotype. This sequence joins TRBV20-1 and TRBJ2-5; no firm D call. Deletions cut 5 bases from V and 5 bases from J, with 15 bases between. CDR1 and CDR2 (germline): DFQATT, SNEGSKA (reference sequence). The CDR3 extends over 13 amino acids. The CDR3 DNA is TGCAGTGCTGCCGAGGACCGGGCGGAGACCCAGTACTTC. Amino acid sequence: CSAAEDRAETQYF.

This clonotype showed up just a few times. The chain joins TRBV20-1 to TRBJ2-2, with D perhaps matching TRBD2 (5 bases). Trimming cost V 1 base and J 8 bases, with 8 bases left between them. Germline CDR1 DFQATT, CDR2 SNEGSKA (reference sequence). The CDR3 covers 12 residues. DNA of the CDR3: TGCAGTGCTAGAGTCGGGGTTGGGGAGCTGTTTTTT. Its translation is CSARVGVGELFF.

This clonotype appeared many times. The junction shows a germline mismatch at one end, possibly a read error. The V call is TRBV5-1, the J call TRBJ2-7; 10 bases are a match to TRBD2. The germline CDR1 and CDR2 sequences are SGHRS and YFSETQ. CDR3 length: 15 residues. The CDR3 DNA follows: TGTGCCAGCAGCTTAGGTCTAGCGGGAGAATACGAGCAGTACTTC. Translated: CASSLGLAGEYEQYF. Combining the CDR3 with reference TRBV5-1 and TRBJ2-7 gives the whole variable domain KAGVTQTPRYLIKTRGQQVTLSCSPISGHRSVSWYQQTPGQGLQFLFEYFSETQRNKGNFPGRFSGRQFSNSRSEMNVSTLELGDSALYLCASSLGLAGEYEQYFGPGTRLTVT.

The genes are TRBV5-6 and TRBJ1-5, with 7 bases lining up with TRBD1. The CDR3 is made up of 16 amino acids. CDR1 and CDR2 from the germline V gene are SGHDT and YYEEEE. V lost 0 bases, J lost 2 bases, and 5 bases stayed unmatched. For the CDR3, the DNA is TGTGCCAGCAGCTTGGAAGTTGGACAGGGCAATCAGCCCCAGCATTTT. Translated: CASSLEVGQGNQPQHF.